One and the same sample provided the 29 T cell receptor beta chains below, sequenced in a study of blood T cell repertoires in COVID-19. Libraries were prepared by immunoSEQ multiplex PCR; TCRdb keeps only in-frame clonotypes and omits some of them. The sample records 210,000 or so clones, almost 85% being singletons. Sequenced: peripheral blood. These receptors all stem from a woman aged 65 to 85 with active or convalescent COVID-19.

V is TRBV9 and J is TRBJ1-3; D unclear. The CDR3 has 13 amino acids. Germline CDR1 is SGDLS and CDR2 is YYNGEE. The ends were cut back, 4 bases at V and 4 bases at J, with 9 bases in the middle. CDR3 in DNA: TGTGCCAGCAGCACCTCAGGAGGAAACACCATATATTTT. Residues: CASSTSGGNTIYF. Full variable domain (remainder filled in from reference TRBV9 and TRBJ1-3): DSGVTQTPKHLITATGQRVTLRCSPRSGDLSVYWYQQSLDQGLQFLIQYYNGEERAKGNILERFSAQQFPDLHSELNLSSLELGDSALYFCASSTSGGNTIYFGEGSWLTVV.

The CDR3 sequence: CASSYGGAGADNEQFF. The CDR3, as DNA: TGTGCCAGCAGTTACGGTGGAGCGGGAGCGGACAATGAGCAGTTCTTC. V gene TRBV6-2 or TRBV6-3 combines with J gene TRBJ2-1; 8 bases line up with TRBD2. Trimming at V came to 2 bases and at J to 5 bases, leaving 8 bases not matched to a gene. CDR1 and CDR2 from the germline V gene are MNHEY and SVGEGT. The CDR3 is made up of 16 amino acids.

The chain uses TRBV21-1 and TRBJ2-7; the table gives TRBD1 as D, unverified against the DNA. TRBV21-1 has pseudogene status. This CDR3 comprises 14 residues. The CDR3 coding sequence is TGTGCCAGCAGCCCCCAGGGGTTTACGTACGAGCAGTACTTC. Protein: CASSPQGFTYEQYF.

V and J are TRBV6-1 and TRBJ2-7; D unclear. Germline V lookup: CDR1 MNHNS, CDR2 SASEGT. The CDR3 length is 14 residues. The germline V and J ends were trimmed by 2 bases and 0 bases, with 8 bases remaining between them. CDR3 in amino acids: CASSEISGSYEQYF. CDR3 sequence (DNA): TGTGCCAGCAGTGAAATCTCGGGCTCCTACGAGCAGTACTTC.

This chain connects TRBV5-1 to TRBJ2-1; D may be TRBD1 (6 bases). The CDR3 consists of 15 residues. Germline loops: CDR1 SGHRS, CDR2 YFSETQ. Trimming left V 0 bases short and J 2 bases short, with 9 bases between. CDR3 nucleotide sequence: TGCGCCAGCAGCTTGGTGGGACAAACCTACAATGAGCAGTTCTTC. Its translation: CASSLVGQTYNEQFF.

The V call is TRBV19, the J call TRBJ1-1, with no clear D. The V gene lost 2 bases and the J gene lost 2 bases, with 9 bases spanning the gap. The germline CDR1 and CDR2 sequences are LNHDA and SQIVND (reference sequence). The CDR3 spans 14 residues. The CDR3 here is CASSISPTNTEAFF. CDR3 nucleotide sequence: TGTGCCAGTAGTATAAGCCCCACTAACACTGAAGCTTTCTTT. The full variable domain, in which reference TRBV19 and TRBJ1-1 provide the parts outside the CDR3, is DGGITQSPKYLFRKEGQNVTLSCEQNLNHDAMYWYRQDPGQGLRLIYYSQIVNDFQKGDIAEGYSVSREKKESFPLTVTSAQKNPTAFYLCASSISPTNTEAFFGQGTRLTVV.

DNA of the CDR3: TGTGCCAGCACCGGGATAGCGGGAGTGAACAATGAGCAGTTCTTC. The encoded protein is CASTGIAGVNNEQFF. The chain links TRBV7-9 to TRBJ2-1, with TRBD2 matching 9 bases. CDR1 and CDR2 (germline): SEHNR, FQNEAQ (reference sequence). The V segment lost 7 bases and the J segment 5 bases; nucleotides outside the gene matches: 9. The CDR3 totals 15 residues.

The count of this clone is one. The CDR3 DNA sequence: TGTGCCAGCAGTGAACAGGGAAATAATTCACCCCTCCACTTT. As protein: CASSEQGNNSPLHF. This sequence joins TRBV6-1 and TRBJ1-6; possible D gene TRBD1, 5 bases. Germline V gene lookup returns CDR1 MNHNS and CDR2 SASEGT. Trimming removed 2 bases from V and 5 bases from J, with 7 bases in between. This CDR3 has 14 residues.

The V call is TRBV20-1, the J call TRBJ1-5; TRBD1 agrees at 8 bases. From germline, CDR1 is DFQATT and CDR2 SNEGSKA (reference sequence). This CDR3 is 14 amino acids long. The J segment lost 3 bases and the V segment lost 3 bases, leaving 4 bases of the junction unmatched. In nucleotides, the CDR3 is TGCAGTGCTAGTGGGACAGGACCCAATCAGCCCCAGCATTTT. Translating gives CSASGTGPNQPQHF.

The chain combines TRBV19 with TRBJ1-3; D remains ambiguous. Trimming removed 5 bases from V and 0 bases from J, with 14 bases in between. CDR1 and CDR2 from the germline V gene are LNHDA and SQIVND (reference sequence). This CDR3 region has 16 residues. The CDR3 sequence is CASSAQPGVSGNTIYF. The CDR3 region has the DNA TGTGCCAGTAGTGCCCAACCAGGCGTCTCTGGAAACACCATATATTTT.

This chain connects TRBV7-9 to TRBJ2-5, with D possibly being TRBD2 (5 bases). The V and J ends lost 3 bases and 2 bases respectively, with 13 bases between them. Germline V gives CDR1 SEHNR, CDR2 FQNEAQ (reference sequence). This CDR3 has 15 residues. As DNA, the CDR3 is TGTGCCAGCAGCTTCACCAGCGGACCTCAAGAGACCCAGTACTTC. Translating gives CASSFTSGPQETQYF.

The chain recombines TRBV21-1 with TRBJ2-1; the D call of TRBD2 is as the table states it, not checked on the DNA. TRBV21-1 is termed a pseudogene. This CDR3 spans 22 amino acids. The CDR3: CASSKLSGRACSGYNRVNEQFF. The CDR3 DNA reads TGTGCCAGCAGCAAACTCAGCGGGAGGGCCTGTTCGGGTTATAATCGGGTTAATGAGCAGTTCTTC.

This clone was seen at least ten times. This chain links TRBV7-3 with TRBJ1-2; D call uncertain. This CDR3 region has 13 residues. The germline gives CDR1 SGHTA, CDR2 FQGTGA. Deletions cut 3 bases from V and 4 bases from J, with 9 bases between. The CDR3 protein is CASSFSSAYGYTF. The CDR3 region has the DNA TGTGCCAGCAGCTTTTCTAGTGCCTATGGCTACACCTTC.

The rearrangement uses TRBV28 and TRBJ2-3; TRBD2 matches at 14 bases. CDR3 size: 17 residues. V lost 5 bases to trimming and J lost 4 bases; unmatched junction nucleotides: 8. CDR1 and CDR2 from the germline V gene are MDHEN and SYDVKM. CDR3 bases: TGTGCCAGCAGTCCCCGCCGACTAGCGGGAGGGCCAGATACGCAGTATTTT. Translated, it gives CASSPRRLAGGPDTQYF.

CDR3 region: CAINKGQGYYGYTF. DNA for the CDR3: TGTGCCATCAATAAGGGACAGGGGTACTATGGCTACACCTTC. J is TRBJ1-2 and V is TRBV10-3; 10 nucleotides line up with TRBD1. CDR3 length: 14 amino acids. Germline CDR1 reads ENHRY; CDR2 reads SYGVKD. V was clipped by 7 bases and J by 3 bases; unmatched bases: 5.

The rearrangement joins TRBV18 to TRBJ2-3; D call uncertain. Germline CDR1 and CDR2: KGHSH and LQKENI. CDR3 size: 14 residues. V dropped 4 bases and J dropped 0 bases, with 8 bases sitting between them. CDR3 residues: CASSLSASTDTQYF. The CDR3 nucleotides are TGTGCCAGCTCACTAAGCGCTAGCACAGATACGCAGTATTTT.

The V gene is TRBV2, the J gene TRBJ2-7; 8 bases fit TRBD2. V trimming: 0 bases; J trimming: 2 bases; junction bases outside the gene matches: 6. Germline V gene lookup returns CDR1 SNHLY and CDR2 FYNNEI. The CDR3 extends over 16 amino acids. CDR3 in amino acids: CASSEARGGLAYEQYF. CDR3 DNA sequence: TGTGCCAGCAGTGAAGCGAGGGGGGGACTAGCCTACGAGCAGTACTTC.

V is TRBV6-5 and J is TRBJ2-1; 9 positions match TRBD1. The CDR3 is 15 residues long. Trimming at V came to 8 bases and at J to 2 bases, leaving 7 bases not matched to a gene. Germline V lookup: CDR1 MNHEY, CDR2 SVGAGI. CDR3 residues: CASGSGQGAYNEQFF. In DNA form, the CDR3 reads TGTGCCAGCGGATCGGGACAGGGTGCCTACAATGAGCAGTTCTTC.

The chain recombines TRBV5-1 with TRBJ2-1; TRBD2 agrees at 9 bases. V dropped 4 bases and J dropped 8; count of bases not matched to a gene: 10. CDR1 and CDR2 (germline): SGHRS, YFSETQ. The CDR3 has 15 amino acids. This CDR3 is CASSVLLAGPDEQFF. Here the CDR3 DNA reads TGCGCCAGCAGCGTTTTACTAGCGGGCCCTGATGAGCAGTTCTTC.

This clone occurred a few times. The genes are TRBV7-8 and TRBJ2-4, with TRBD1 identical over 8 bases. The V and J ends lost 2 bases and 9 bases, in that order; junction bases with no gene match: 12. Germline assignment: CDR1 SGHVS and CDR2 FQNEAQ. This CDR3 comprises 16 residues. CDR3 sequence reads: CASSLRGGQGSGIQYF. CDR3 bases: TGTGCCAGCAGCTTAAGGGGCGGACAGGGATCTGGCATTCAGTACTTC.

This clone appeared a few times. The chain carries TRBV6-1 and TRBJ1-1; possible D gene TRBD1, 5 bases. The CDR3 is made up of 14 amino acids. The V gene lost 2 bases and the J gene lost 0 bases, with 7 bases spanning the gap. Germline V lookup: CDR1 MNHNS, CDR2 SASEGT. CDR3 coding DNA: TGTGCCAGCAGTGAATCGGGGGTGAACACTGAAGCTTTCTTT. This codes for CASSESGVNTEAFF.

V gene TRBV11-2 combines with J gene TRBJ2-3; 11 nucleotides align to TRBD2. The CDR3 has 16 residues. The J segment lost 2 bases and the V segment lost 5 bases, leaving 6 bases of the junction unmatched. Germline V gives CDR1 SGHAT, CDR2 FQNNGV. CDR3 amino acids: CASSPGLAGITDTQYF. The CDR3 coding sequence is TGTGCCAGCAGCCCCGGACTAGCGGGCATCACAGATACGCAGTATTTT.

This chain connects TRBV6-5 to TRBJ1-2, with TRBD1 as a possible D gene (5 bases). Germline V gene data show CDR1 as MNHEY and CDR2 as SVGAGI. The CDR3 extends over 14 amino acids. V shed 6 bases and J shed 3 bases, with 14 bases lying between them. CDR3 loop: CASRSGVQDYGYTF. The CDR3 DNA is TGTGCCAGCAGGTCTGGAGTACAGGACTATGGCTACACCTTC.

The chain recombines TRBV30 with TRBJ2-7, with D tentatively TRBD2 (6 bases). From germline, CDR1 is GTSNPN and CDR2 SVGIG (reference sequence). The V end was cut by 4 bases, the J end by 2 bases, with 15 bases between. CDR3 size: 14 residues. CDR3 region: CAWMRGSPPYEQYF. CDR3 sequence (DNA): TGTGCCTGGATGCGGGGCAGTCCCCCCTACGAGCAGTACTTC.

The chain has TRBV4-1 and TRBJ1-2; D might be TRBD1 (6 bases). Trimming removed 4 bases at V and 2 bases at J, with 14 bases between. Germline V gives CDR1 MGHRA, CDR2 YSYEKL. The CDR3 length is 15 residues. The CDR3 nucleotides read TGCGCCAGCAGCCGGTACTTTGGGGGCAACTATGGCTACACCTTC. Its protein product is CASSRYFGGNYGYTF.

The chain joins TRBV23-1 to TRBJ2-7, with a possible D match to TRBD2 (6 bases). Being an ORF, TRBV23-1 has a function that is uncertain. The V end lost 3 bases, the J end lost 4 bases, and 19 bases lay between the germline ends. The CDR3 runs 16 residues. CDR3: CASSQGGRTSLYEQYF. The CDR3 nucleotides are TGCGCCAGCAGTCAGGGGGGTCGAACTAGTCTTTACGAGCAGTACTTC.

The chain joins TRBV5-1 to TRBJ1-2; no clear D. Between the trimmed V and J ends, which lost 6 bases and 6 bases, there was a span of 9 bases. The CDR3 spans 11 residues. Germline CDR1 SGHRS, CDR2 YFSETQ. The CDR3 protein is CASTFGDGYTF. In DNA form, the CDR3 reads TGCGCCAGCACCTTCGGGGATGGCTACACCTTC.

This chain uses TRBV5-4 with TRBJ2-1; TRBD2 aligns across 8 bases. This CDR3 has 16 amino acids. J was trimmed by 2 bases and V by 4 bases; bases with no gene match: 8. The germline gives CDR1 SGHNT, CDR2 YYREEE (reference sequence). The CDR3 spells CASSHLAGEPYNEQFF. The CDR3 bases are TGTGCCAGCAGCCACCTAGCGGGCGAACCCTACAATGAGCAGTTCTTC.

Notes on this clone: A read error may explain this, as a much larger clone is one base away. The chain uses TRBV18 and TRBJ2-7; 8 bases line up with TRBD1. The CDR3 extends over 12 amino acids. Germline V gene data show CDR1 as KGHSH and CDR2 as LQKENI. With V trimmed by 2 bases and J by 6 bases, 0 bases remained unmatched. The DNA of the CDR3 is TGTGCCAGCTCACCAACAGGGGGCGAGCAGTACTTC. Translation: CASSPTGGEQYF. Supplemented by reference TRBV18 and TRBJ2-7, the full variable domain reads NAGVMQNPRHLVRRRGQEARLRCSPMKGHSHVYWYRQLPEEGLKFMVYLQKENIIDESGMPKERFSAEFPKEGPSILRIQQVVRGDSAAYFCASSPTGGEQYFGPGTRLTVT.